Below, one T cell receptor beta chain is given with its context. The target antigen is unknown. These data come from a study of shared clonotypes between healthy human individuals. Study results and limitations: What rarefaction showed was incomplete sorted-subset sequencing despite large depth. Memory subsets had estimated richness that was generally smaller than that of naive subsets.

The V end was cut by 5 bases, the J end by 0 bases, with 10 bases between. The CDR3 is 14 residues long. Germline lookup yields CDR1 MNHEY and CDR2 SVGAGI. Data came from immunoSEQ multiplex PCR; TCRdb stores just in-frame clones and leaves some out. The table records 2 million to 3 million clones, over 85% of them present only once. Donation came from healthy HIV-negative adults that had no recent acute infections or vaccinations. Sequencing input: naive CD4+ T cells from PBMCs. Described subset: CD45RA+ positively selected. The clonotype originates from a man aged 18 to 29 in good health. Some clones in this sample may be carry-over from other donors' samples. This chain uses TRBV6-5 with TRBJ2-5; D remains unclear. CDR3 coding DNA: TGTGCCAGCAGTATCTGGAGAAACCAAGAGACCCAGTACTTC. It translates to CASSIWRNQETQYF.